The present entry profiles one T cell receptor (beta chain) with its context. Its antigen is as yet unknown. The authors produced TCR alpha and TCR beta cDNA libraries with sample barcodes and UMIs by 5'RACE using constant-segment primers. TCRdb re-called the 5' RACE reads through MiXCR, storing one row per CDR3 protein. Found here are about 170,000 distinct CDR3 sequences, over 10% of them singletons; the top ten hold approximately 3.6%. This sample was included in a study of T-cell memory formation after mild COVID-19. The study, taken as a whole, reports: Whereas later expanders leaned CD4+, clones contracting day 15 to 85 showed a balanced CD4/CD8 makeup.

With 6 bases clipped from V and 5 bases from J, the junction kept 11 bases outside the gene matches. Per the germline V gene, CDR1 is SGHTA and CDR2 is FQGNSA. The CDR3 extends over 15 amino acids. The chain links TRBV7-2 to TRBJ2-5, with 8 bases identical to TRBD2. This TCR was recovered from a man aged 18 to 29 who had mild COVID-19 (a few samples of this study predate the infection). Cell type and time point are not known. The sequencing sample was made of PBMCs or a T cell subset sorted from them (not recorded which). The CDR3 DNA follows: TGTGCCAGCAGTTCTCAACGGGGGGGCGGGGAGACCCAGTACTTC. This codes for CASSSQRGGGETQYF.